Sequencing of this T cell receptor beta chain was carried out in a study of blood T cell repertoires in COVID-19. Overall study: COVID-19 samples collected from the United States, Italy and Spain covered acute and convalescent phases. Nucleic acid was either cDNA or gDNA, and it came from T cells, B-cell-depleted T cells, or PBMCs.

The CDR3 length is 14 residues. Looked up from germline, CDR1 is SNHLY and CDR2 is FYNNEI. J lost 9 bases, V lost 4 bases, and 11 bases had no gene match. This clone has just a few counts. Authors' analysis steps: Using reference gene primer amplification, nucleated cell counts were estimated. Sequencing was performed with immunoSEQ multiplex PCR; in TCRdb, only in-frame clones are kept and a portion is missing. The V and J calls and clone size come from that table; D and trimming were worked out from the DNA. The profile shows roughly 260,000 clones, roughly four fifths of them singletons. The gene calls are TRBV2 and TRBJ1-2; 7 bases are a match to TRBD1. The TCR sequence derives from a woman between 65 and 79 years old with acute or convalescent COVID-19. Sequenced sample: peripheral blood. CDR3 in DNA: TGTGCCAGCAGTGGGGAACAGGGGATCGTAAGCTACACCTTC. It translates to CASSGEQGIVSYTF.